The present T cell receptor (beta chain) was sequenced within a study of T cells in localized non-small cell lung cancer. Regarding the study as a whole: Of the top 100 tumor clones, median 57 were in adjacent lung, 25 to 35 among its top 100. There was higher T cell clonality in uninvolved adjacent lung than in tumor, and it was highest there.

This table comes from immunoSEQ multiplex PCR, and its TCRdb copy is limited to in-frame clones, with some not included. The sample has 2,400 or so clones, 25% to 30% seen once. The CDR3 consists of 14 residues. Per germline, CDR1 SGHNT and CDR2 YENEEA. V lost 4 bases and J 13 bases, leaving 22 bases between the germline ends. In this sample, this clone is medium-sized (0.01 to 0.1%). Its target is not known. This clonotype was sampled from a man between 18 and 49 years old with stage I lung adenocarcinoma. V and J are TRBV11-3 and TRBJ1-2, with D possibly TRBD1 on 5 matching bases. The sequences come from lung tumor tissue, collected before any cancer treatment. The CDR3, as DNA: TGTGCCAGCAGCTCCACCGGGATAGGGGTAGGGGTCACCTTC. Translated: CASSSTGIGVGVTF.